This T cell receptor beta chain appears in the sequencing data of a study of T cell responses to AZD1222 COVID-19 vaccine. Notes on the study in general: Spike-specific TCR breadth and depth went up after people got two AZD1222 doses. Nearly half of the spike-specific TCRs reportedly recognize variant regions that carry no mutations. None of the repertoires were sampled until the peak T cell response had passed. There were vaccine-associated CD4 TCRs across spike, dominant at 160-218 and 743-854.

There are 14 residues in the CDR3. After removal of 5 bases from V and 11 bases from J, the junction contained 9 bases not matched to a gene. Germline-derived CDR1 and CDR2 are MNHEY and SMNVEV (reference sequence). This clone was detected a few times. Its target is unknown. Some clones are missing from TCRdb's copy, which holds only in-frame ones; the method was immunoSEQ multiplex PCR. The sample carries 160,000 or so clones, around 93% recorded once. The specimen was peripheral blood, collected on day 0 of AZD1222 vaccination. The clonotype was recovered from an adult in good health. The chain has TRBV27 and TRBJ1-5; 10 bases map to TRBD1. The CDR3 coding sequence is TGTGCCAGCAGTCCAGGGACAGGGGTTTTGTCCCAGCATTTT. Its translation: CASSPGTGVLSQHF.